The text below deals with one T cell receptor (beta chain). This clone was detected ten times or more. This clone's antigen is unknown. The read finishes 3 residues shy of the CDR3 end, and the germline J gene is used to complete it. This specimen belongs to a study of T cell clonality in common variable immunodeficiency (dated by TCRdb to the mid-2010s). Diagnosis of CVID followed standard criteria, namely serum IgG, IgA and/or IgM below the normal range together with specific antibody deficiency. There were around 46 subjects in the CVID group (around 15 female and around 29 male), ranging in age from roughly 9 to 65 years, with a mean age of roughly 43. Predominantly Caucasian heritage was noted among both the CVID patients and the healthy controls. All CVID subjects had received replacement immunoglobulin therapy for at least one year at the time of study participation. At blood collection, none of the CVID subjects was ill or on immunomodulatory or immunosuppressive medication. Heparinized peripheral whole blood samples of roughly 5 to 8.5 ml were obtained from each donor. Genomic DNA from adults with common variable immune deficiency (CVID) and from healthy adult controls was used for sequencing of TCRbeta CDR3 repertoires. To isolate peripheral blood mononuclear cells, diluted blood was subjected to density centrifugation over Hypaque 1077 or Ficoll-Paque. Unsorted mononuclear cells served as the source of genomic DNA, which was extracted either by Qiagen column purification or by a centrifugation-based method.

CVID samples and control samples contributed equivalent amounts of genomic DNA as sequencing input. For every sample, a 60 bp segment covering the rearranged TCRbeta CDR3 region was amplified and then sequenced. TCRbeta amplification used the immunoSEQ assay, a bias-corrected multiplex PCR with high-throughput sequencing. As for the original processing: Every unique nucleotide sequence was considered a clone and was annotated with V, D and J genes, copy number and frequency. Sequences were labeled productive if in frame, and non-productive if out of frame or containing stop codons. Clonality was calculated from Shannon's entropy as previously described. The predicted amino acid sequences of productive clones were used to derive mean CDR3 Kyte-Doolittle hydropathy. The R hclust function was used to hierarchically cluster scaled V gene usage with Manhattan distance and complete linkage. Sharing of clones by CDR3 amino acid sequence was evaluated through resampling of 12 repertoires per group over 100 rounds. The repertoires were screened for around 70 published EBV-specific TCRbeta sequences and fewer than 300 published CMV-specific TCRbeta sequences. Analysis left out two CVID samples that produced under 10,000 sequences, so 35 to 50 CVID repertoires remained. Held by TCRdb, this immuneACCESS table contains in-frame sequences only and omits some clones. Under half of the omission traces to an unresolved V gene where checked; the cause of the rest is unknown. Clone size and V and J calls were adopted from that table, with D and trimming inferred from the DNA. The sample has approximately 20,000 clones on record, with no singletons. The ten most abundant clones make up around 2.4% of the sample.

General study outcomes and caveats: TCRbeta clonality was higher in CVID subjects than in healthy controls (t-test p = 0.018), and the increase was most characteristic of about a third of subjects. Despite equal DNA input, controls averaged approximately 88,000 unique sequences per sample versus roughly 30,000 in CVID samples. Fewer deletions and N-nucleotide insertions were reportedly observed in CVID TCRbeta sequences, and highly modified clones with 13 or more V deletions were reportedly absent from CVID TCRbeta sequences. The authors noted that sequencing repertoires of T cell subpopulations would be needed to clarify what caused the increased clonality in CVID. Healthy controls shared more TCRbeta clones with each other than CVID subjects shared among themselves (p < 0.0001). Correlations of repertoire features with clinical complications were constrained by heterogeneity among patients within the CVID cohort.

V loses 4 bases of germline sequence and J loses 2 bases, and the interval between the two ends is 11 bases. The germline V gene encodes CDR1 SGHKS and CDR2 YYEKEE (reference sequence). From cysteine to phenylalanine, the CDR3 is 14 amino acids long. The DNA has 33 bases, all within the CDR3, and is read from base 1. The sequenced material came from peripheral blood mononuclear cells. The receptor's source is a human donor with common variable immunodeficiency. The V and J genes are TRBV5-5 and TRBJ2-3; TRBD1 is a possible D gene, resting on 6 matching bases. The covered CDR3 bases are TGTGCCAGCAGCCCCACAGGGTACACAGATACG. Its amino acids are CASSPTGYTDT. The whole CDR3 sequence is CASSPTGYTDTQYF.